These 27 T cell receptor beta chains share one sample of origin, sequenced in a study of radiation and T cells in renal cell carcinoma. This sample's time point: blood 4 weeks post-SBRT, at nephrectomy. Treatment of the sample: 15 Gy SBRT to primary tumor, nephrectomy 4 weeks later. Clones were read by immunoSEQ multiplex PCR, and TCRdb kept only the in-frame ones, dropping some. The sample shows about 78,000 clones, about 88% of them seen only once. Sample: blood, taken from a patient whose treatment included radiotherapy and nephrectomy. These receptors were taken from a woman aged 65 to 85 with renal cell carcinoma.

The chain joins TRBV9 to TRBJ2-5; weak D call: TRBD2 (6 bases). CDR1 and CDR2 from the germline V gene are SGDLS and YYNGEE. There are 14 residues in the CDR3. Trimming took 0 bases from V and 5 from J, leaving 11 bases between them. The CDR3 reads CASSVGRGRETQYF. Written as DNA, the CDR3 is TGTGCCAGCAGCGTAGGAAGAGGGAGGGAGACCCAGTACTTC.

The chain combines TRBV9 with TRBJ1-1, with 7 bases that match TRBD1. Germline V lookup: CDR1 SGDLS, CDR2 YYNGEE. The CDR3 has 15 residues. The V segment lost 0 bases and the J segment 3 bases; nucleotides outside the gene matches: 5. This CDR3 reads CASSVEPGGDTEAFF. The DNA of the CDR3 is TGTGCCAGCAGCGTAGAACCAGGGGGAGACACTGAAGCTTTCTTT.

The chain carries TRBV7-9 and TRBJ1-5; no clear D gene. Trimming removed 8 bases from V and 1 base from J, with 21 bases in between. The germline gives CDR1 SEHNR, CDR2 FQNEAQ (reference sequence). There are 17 residues in the CDR3. In nucleotides, the CDR3 is TGTGCCAGCCAGCTTAGATGGGAGGGCGCCAGCAATCAGCCCCAGCATTTT. Encoded protein: CASQLRWEGASNQPQHF. Complete variable domain (other parts from reference TRBV7-9 and TRBJ1-5): DTGVSQNPRHKITKRGQNVTFRCDPISEHNRLYWYRQTLGQGPEFLTYFQNEAQLEKSRLLSDRFSAERPKGSFSTLEIQRTEQGDSAMYLCASQLRWEGASNQPQHFGDGTRLSIL.

This sequence joins TRBV19 and TRBJ2-3; D not resolved. This CDR3 is built from 13 residues. V was cut by 8 bases and J by 2 bases, with 11 bases left in between. Germline CDR1 reads LNHDA; CDR2 reads SQIVND (reference sequence). Here the CDR3 reads CASAPGSTDTQYF. The CDR3, as DNA: TGTGCCAGTGCCCCAGGATCCACAGATACGCAGTATTTT.

The CDR3 region has the DNA TGTGCCAGCAGCTTGGGTGACAGCACAGATACGCAGTATTTT. Encoded protein: CASSLGDSTDTQYF. The chain uses TRBV7-9 and TRBJ2-3; D gene uncertain. The CDR3 consists of 14 residues. Germline CDR1 reads SEHNR; CDR2 reads FQNEAQ (reference sequence). The V end was cut by 3 bases, the J end by 0 bases, with 7 bases between.

The chain carries TRBV2 and TRBJ2-7; 7 positions match TRBD1. Germline lookup yields CDR1 SNHLY and CDR2 FYNNEI. The CDR3 has 16 amino acids. V was clipped by 3 bases and J by 2 bases; unmatched bases: 10. The chain's CDR3 is CASSDPQGLVPYEQYF. CDR3 in DNA: TGTGCCAGCAGTGACCCACAGGGGCTAGTCCCCTACGAGCAGTACTTC.

This sequence joins TRBV30 and TRBJ1-4; TRBD1 might be the D (5 bases). The CDR3 consists of 13 residues. The V end was cut by 1 base, the J end by 5 bases, with 8 bases between. Germline CDR1 GTSNPN, CDR2 SVGIG (reference sequence). The CDR3 DNA sequence: TGTGCCTGGAGTGGGGGGATAAATGAAAAACTGTTTTTT. This gives the protein CAWSGGINEKLFF.

The rearrangement joins TRBV5-5 to TRBJ2-2; D ambiguous. The CDR3 has 13 residues. CDR1 is SGHKS and CDR2 is YYEKEE in the germline V gene (reference sequence). V was clipped by 0 bases and J by 6 bases, with 6 bases between them. The CDR3 loop reads CASSLAQAGELFF. CDR3 DNA sequence: TGTGCCAGCAGCTTGGCCCAAGCCGGGGAGCTGTTTTTT.

The chain uses TRBV10-3 and TRBJ1-5; no clear D gene. Germline V gene data show CDR1 as ENHRY and CDR2 as SYGVKD. The CDR3 runs to 12 residues. V lost 8 bases and J lost 6, with 11 bases in between. CDR3 in amino acids: CAIRTEGQPQHF. CDR3 DNA: TGTGCCATCCGAACAGAGGGTCAGCCCCAGCATTTT.

This clone has more than one count but fewer than ten. CDR3 loop: CASSHTGLGSPLHF. The CDR3 region has the DNA TGTGCCAGCAGCCACACAGGGTTGGGTTCACCCCTCCACTTT. The V call is TRBV7-8, the J call TRBJ1-6, with D possibly being TRBD1 (6 bases). The CDR3 spans 14 residues. Trimming took 5 bases from V and 9 from J, leaving 14 bases between them. CDR1 and CDR2 (germline): SGHVS, FQNEAQ.

The chain joins TRBV6-6 to TRBJ2-5, with 8 bases lining up with TRBD2. The J call could be wrong; TRBJ2-7 is a better fit for the DNA end. The CDR3 totals 15 residues. The germline V gene encodes CDR1 MNHNY and CDR2 SVGAGI (reference sequence). The CDR3 here is CASSHGGDSPYEQYF. The DNA for the CDR3 is TGTGCCAGCAGTCACGGGGGGGATTCCCCCTACGAGCAGTACTTC.

V gene TRBV10-3 combines with J gene TRBJ2-1; TRBD2 agrees at 10 bases. Germline loops: CDR1 ENHRY, CDR2 SYGVKD. V lost 11 bases, J lost 6 bases, and 19 bases stayed unmatched. CDR3 size: 17 residues. The CDR3 DNA is TGTGCCGCTTCGGGGGACAGGCGTACTAGCGGGGTCAATGAGCAGTTCTTC. It is translated as CAASGDRRTSGVNEQFF.

The chain is built from TRBV12-2 and TRBJ1-3. TRBV12-2 is described as a pseudogene. The CDR3 has 19 residues. The CDR3 DNA reads TGTGCAAGTCGCTTAGTTTGGGACCGCCGACTGTTCTCTGGAAACACCATATATTTT. The encoded protein is CASRLVWDRRLFSGNTIYF.

This sequence joins TRBV15 and TRBJ2-7, with D unresolved. The CDR3 is 16 residues long. With 3 bases removed from V and 3 bases from J, the gap between germline ends came to 18 bases. CDR1 LNHNV and CDR2 YYDKDF come from the germline V gene (reference sequence). The CDR3 here is CATSRALLPAGYEQYF. In DNA form, the CDR3 reads TGTGCCACCAGCAGGGCTCTCCTGCCGGCTGGCTACGAGCAGTACTTC.

This rearrangement joins TRBV9 to TRBJ2-5; tentative D call: TRBD2 (5 bases). Per germline, CDR1 SGDLS and CDR2 YYNGEE. The V gene lost 0 bases and the J gene lost 1 base, with 7 bases spanning the gap. The CDR3 runs to 14 residues. The CDR3 region is CASSVGGSQETQYF. CDR3 bases: TGTGCCAGCAGCGTAGGAGGGTCCCAAGAGACCCAGTACTTC.

The chain joins TRBV7-9 to TRBJ2-7; tentatively, D is TRBD1 or TRBD2 (6 bases each). The CDR3 is 17 residues long. Germline values: CDR1 SEHNR, CDR2 FQNEAQ (reference sequence). V gave up 8 bases and J gave up 2 bases, with 25 bases separating them. Written as DNA, the CDR3 is TGTGCCAGCGGACAACGATCGGATGGGGGGCCGACCTACGAGCAGTACTTC. It is translated as CASGQRSDGGPTYEQYF.

This chain links TRBV5-5 with TRBJ2-7; either TRBD1 or TRBD2 may fit D (5 bases each). Germline CDR1 SGHKS, CDR2 YYEKEE (reference sequence). The CDR3 extends over 15 amino acids. Between the trimmed V and J ends, which lost 5 bases and 2 bases, there was a span of 17 bases. CDR3 region: CASSFRVGETYEQYF. The CDR3 nucleotides read TGTGCCAGCAGTTTCAGGGTCGGGGAGACCTACGAGCAGTACTTC.

This chain connects TRBV5-1 to TRBJ1-4; unclear D gene. Trimming took off 1 base at V and 0 bases at J, with 4 bases between the two ends. Germline V gene sequence: CDR1 SGHRS, CDR2 YFSETQ. The CDR3 has 14 amino acids. In DNA, the CDR3 is TGCGCCAGCAGCTTGCGTGCAACTAATGAAAAACTGTTTTTT. Protein: CASSLRATNEKLFF. The full variable domain, with the rest looked up from reference TRBV5-1 and TRBJ1-4, is KAGVTQTPRYLIKTRGQQVTLSCSPISGHRSVSWYQQTPGQGLQFLFEYFSETQRNKGNFPGRFSGRQFSNSRSEMNVSTLELGDSALYLCASSLRATNEKLFFGSGTQLSVL.

J is TRBJ2-7 and V is TRBV28; tentatively, D is TRBD1 (6 bases). The CDR3 sequence is 13 residues long. CDR1 is MDHEN and CDR2 is SYDVKM in the germline V gene. V gave up 5 bases and J gave up 10 bases, with 18 bases separating them. CDR3 region: CASSGSTGHLQYF. The DNA for the CDR3 is TGTGCCAGCAGTGGGTCGACAGGACACCTTCAGTACTTC.

The chain carries TRBV6-1 and TRBJ1-1; no clear D gene. The V gene lost 5 bases and the J gene lost 6 bases, with 16 bases spanning the gap. Germline loops: CDR1 MNHNS, CDR2 SASEGT. The CDR3 consists of 14 residues. The CDR3: CASSFGLAGAEAFF. CDR3 DNA sequence: TGTGCCAGCAGTTTCGGATTGGCGGGAGCTGAAGCTTTCTTT.

The rearrangement links TRBV11-3 to TRBJ2-5; 8 bases line up with TRBD2. The CDR3 has 19 amino acids. After removal of 6 bases from V and 4 bases from J, the junction contained 22 bases not matched to a gene. CDR1 SGHNT and CDR2 YENEEA come from the germline V gene. This CDR3 is CASSPPNSGALLGGETQYF. CDR3 bases: TGTGCCAGCAGTCCCCCCAATAGCGGGGCTCTCTTGGGAGGAGAGACCCAGTACTTC.

The rearrangement joins TRBV5-4 to TRBJ2-1; the D call may be TRBD1 or TRBD2 (6 bases each). The germline CDR1 and CDR2 sequences are SGHNT and YYREEE (reference sequence). Between the trimmed V and J ends, which lost 1 base and 6 bases, there was a span of 20 bases. The length of the CDR3 is 17 residues. The DNA of the CDR3 is TGTGCCAGCAGCTTGTCCAAAAGGACAGCCGGGGGCAATGAGCAGTTCTTC. It specifies CASSLSKRTAGGNEQFF. Variable domain in full (rest from reference TRBV5-4 and TRBJ2-1): ETGVTQSPTHLIKTRGQQVTLRCSSQSGHNTVSWYQQALGQGPQFIFQYYREEENGRGNFPPRFSGLQFPNYSSELNVNALELDDSALYLCASSLSKRTAGGNEQFFGPGTRLTVL.

On this clone: At one of its ends the junction is not consistent with the germline gene, which may arise from a read error. The chain recombines TRBV7-7 with TRBJ2-7; 8 nucleotides line up with TRBD2. This CDR3 contains 14 residues. Germline lookup yields CDR1 SSHAT and CDR2 FNYEAQ (reference sequence). CDR3 residues: CASSLGTSSYEQYF. The DNA for the CDR3 is TGTGCTAGCAGCTTGGGGACTAGTAGTTACGAGCAGTACTTC.

The CDR3 loop reads CASSLVGDLRNEQFF. In DNA form, the CDR3 reads TGCGCCAGCAGCTTGGTCGGGGATCTAAGGAATGAGCAGTTCTTC. V usage is TRBV5-1 and J usage is TRBJ2-1; D may be TRBD2 (5 bases). Per germline, CDR1 SGHRS and CDR2 YFSETQ. The V and J ends lost 0 bases and 7 bases respectively, with 14 bases between them. The CDR3 has 15 amino acids. Complete variable domain (other parts from reference TRBV5-1 and TRBJ2-1): KAGVTQTPRYLIKTRGQQVTLSCSPISGHRSVSWYQQTPGQGLQFLFEYFSETQRNKGNFPGRFSGRQFSNSRSEMNVSTLELGDSALYLCASSLVGDLRNEQFFGPGTRLTVL.

The V call is TRBV11-1, the J call TRBJ2-3; 12 nucleotides align to TRBD2. Trimming at V came to 5 bases and at J to 2 bases, leaving 11 bases not matched to a gene. The CDR3 is 18 residues long. Germline V lookup: CDR1 SGHAT, CDR2 FQDESV (reference sequence). CDR3: CASSRDPLAGGLTDTQYF. As DNA, the CDR3 is TGTGCCAGCAGCCGCGACCCACTAGCGGGGGGCCTCACAGATACGCAGTATTTT.

V and J are TRBV4-1 and TRBJ1-1; maybe TRBD1 (5 bases). This CDR3 has 16 amino acids. Trimming took off 0 bases at V and 0 bases at J, with 11 bases between the two ends. Germline-derived CDR1 and CDR2 are MGHRA and YSYEKL. This chain's CDR3 is CASSQDWGVLNTEAFF. The CDR3 nucleotides are TGCGCCAGCAGCCAAGATTGGGGGGTCCTGAACACTGAAGCTTTCTTT.

The chain recombines TRBV7-9 with TRBJ2-1; possible D gene TRBD2, 7 bases. The V and J ends lost 1 base and 6 bases respectively, with 19 bases between them. This CDR3 comprises 17 residues. Germline values: CDR1 SEHNR, CDR2 FQNEAQ (reference sequence). The CDR3 bases are TGTGCCAGCAGCTTAGATAGAAGGGGGGGTATGGGCAATGAGCAGTTCTTC. This translates into CASSLDRRGGMGNEQFF.